The T cell receptor beta chain described here comes from a study of blood T cell repertoires in COVID-19. Profiling relied on immunoSEQ multiplex PCR, and the TCRdb table lists in-frame clones only, not all of them. The data hold around 300,000 clones, with approximately 86% observed a single time. Looked up from germline, CDR1 is LGHDT and CDR2 is YNNKEL (reference sequence). The CDR3 sequence is 15 residues long. With V trimmed by 3 bases and J by 5 bases, 8 bases remained unmatched. Recruitment covered fewer than 25 US areas and drew participants whose ages spanned about 18 to 90 years. Membership in each cohort depended on participant-reported clinical history.

The clonotype originates from a woman between 18 and 29 years old who had recovered from COVID-19. The chain has TRBV3-1 (or the pseudogene TRBV3-2) and TRBJ2-7; 9 nucleotides match TRBD2. Sequences were obtained from PBMCs or T cells enriched from blood (not recorded which). DNA of the CDR3: TGTGCCAGCAGCCACGGACATAGCGGGGGAGACGAGCAGTACTTC. As protein: CASSHGHSGGDEQYF.